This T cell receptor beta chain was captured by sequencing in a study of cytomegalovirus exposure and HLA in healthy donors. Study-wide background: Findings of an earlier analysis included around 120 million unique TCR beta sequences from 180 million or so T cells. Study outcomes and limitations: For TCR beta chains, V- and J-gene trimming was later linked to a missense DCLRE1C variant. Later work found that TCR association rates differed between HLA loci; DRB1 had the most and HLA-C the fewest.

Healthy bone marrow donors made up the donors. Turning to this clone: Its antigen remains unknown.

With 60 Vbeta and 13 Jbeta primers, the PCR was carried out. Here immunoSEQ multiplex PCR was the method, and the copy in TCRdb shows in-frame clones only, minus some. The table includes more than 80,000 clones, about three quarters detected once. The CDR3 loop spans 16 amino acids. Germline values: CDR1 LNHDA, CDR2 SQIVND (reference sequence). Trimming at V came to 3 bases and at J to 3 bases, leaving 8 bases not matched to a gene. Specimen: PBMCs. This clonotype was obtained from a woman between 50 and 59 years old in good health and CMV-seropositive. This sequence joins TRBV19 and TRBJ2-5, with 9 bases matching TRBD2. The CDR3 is CASSMFSGGEEETQYF. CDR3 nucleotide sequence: TGTGCCAGTAGTATGTTTAGCGGGGGTGAGGAAGAGACCCAGTACTTC.